The 32 T cell receptor beta chains below were found in one sample sequenced in a study of blood T cell repertoires in COVID-19. Sequencing was performed with immunoSEQ multiplex PCR; in TCRdb, only in-frame clones are kept and a portion is missing. This sample yields 140,000 to 150,000 clones, of which about 89% are seen a single time; just under 3% belongs to the top ten. The source material was peripheral blood. These receptors all stem from a man in his fifties or sixties with active or convalescent COVID-19.

This chain uses TRBV6-6 with TRBJ2-7; the D gene is possibly TRBD2 (5 bases). Trimming left V 4 bases short and J 2 bases short, with 6 bases between. Germline CDR1 and CDR2: MNHNY and SVGAGI (reference sequence). CDR3 length: 12 residues. The CDR3 DNA reads as TGTGCCAGCAGTTCCGGGACCTACGAGCAGTACTTC. Translation gives CASSSGTYEQYF.

This clone occurred once. This chain links TRBV4-3 with TRBJ2-1; TRBD2 is a possible D gene (6 bases). The CDR3 runs to 13 residues. Germline V gene sequence: CDR1 LGHNA, CDR2 YSLEER. Trimming left V 0 bases short and J 13 bases short, with 13 bases between. The CDR3 DNA sequence: TGCGCCAGCAGCCAAGATCCCGGGACTCCCCAGTTCTTC. This codes for CASSQDPGTPQFF.

This rearrangement joins TRBV18 to TRBJ2-3; TRBD2 aligns across 12 bases. The CDR3 totals 17 residues. The V gene's germline CDR1 is KGHSH and CDR2 LQKENI. After removal of 7 bases from V and 2 bases from J, the junction contained 10 bases not matched to a gene. The CDR3 here is CASYKTSGSFPTDTQYF. DNA for the CDR3: TGTGCCAGCTATAAGACTAGCGGGAGTTTCCCCACAGATACGCAGTATTTT.

This chain links TRBV7-9 with TRBJ2-1; 9 bases align to TRBD2. There are 15 residues in the CDR3. The V segment lost 2 bases and the J segment 6 bases; nucleotides outside the gene matches: 5. The germline gives CDR1 SEHNR, CDR2 FQNEAQ (reference sequence). CDR3 in DNA: TGTGCCAGCAGCTTATCCAGCGGGGGGACCAATGAGCAGTTCTTC. This sequence encodes CASSLSSGGTNEQFF.

The V call is TRBV6-5, the J call TRBJ2-7, with 9 bases that match TRBD1. The V and J ends lost 6 bases and 6 bases, in that order; junction bases with no gene match: 9. This CDR3 has 14 amino acids. In germline, CDR1 is MNHEY, CDR2 SVGAGI. CDR3 DNA sequence: TGTGCCAGCAGGCGGGGACAGGGCGGCTCCGAGCAGTACTTC. Translation gives CASRRGQGGSEQYF.

The V gene is TRBV5-4, the J gene TRBJ2-7; possible D gene TRBD2, 8 bases. The V end lost 4 bases, the J end lost 3 bases, and 14 bases lay between the germline ends. The length of the CDR3 is 14 residues. The V gene's germline CDR1 is SGHNT and CDR2 YYREEE (reference sequence). As DNA, the CDR3 is TGTGCCAGCAGCCCGGGGGGGACAGACTACGAGCAGTACTTC. Amino acid sequence: CASSPGGTDYEQYF.

The rearrangement links TRBV28 to TRBJ1-5; no definite D call. CDR3 size: 15 residues. The V end lost 8 bases, the J end lost 4 bases, and 18 bases lay between the germline ends. Germline loops: CDR1 MDHEN, CDR2 SYDVKM. CDR3 nucleotides: TGTGCCAGCCGTAGGAGTTATGGGTCAAATCAGCCCCAGCATTTT. This translates into CASRRSYGSNQPQHF.

This clone was counted only a few times. The rearrangement joins TRBV3-1 (or the pseudogene TRBV3-2) to TRBJ1-2; weak D call: TRBD1 (6 bases). V lost 0 bases and J 8 bases, leaving 7 bases between the germline ends. Looked up from germline, CDR1 is LGHDT and CDR2 is YNNKEL (reference sequence). CDR3 length equals 12 residues. CDR3 in amino acids: CASSQERGGYTF. As DNA, the CDR3 is TGTGCCAGCAGCCAAGAGAGGGGGGGCTACACCTTC.

The gene calls are TRBV29-1 and TRBJ2-3, with 8 positions matching TRBD1. Germline values: CDR1 SQVTM, CDR2 ANQGSEA. Trimming at V came to 3 bases and at J to 3 bases, leaving 5 bases not matched to a gene. The length of the CDR3 is 14 residues. The CDR3 is CSVDRGRGTDTQYF. DNA of the CDR3: TGCAGCGTTGACAGGGGGCGCGGGACAGATACGCAGTATTTT.

The J gene is TRBJ2-6, the V gene TRBV19, with D possibly being TRBD2 (5 bases). Germline V gives CDR1 LNHDA, CDR2 SQIVND (reference sequence). V was trimmed by 1 base and J by 4 bases, leaving 11 bases between them. The CDR3 has 16 residues. CDR3 nucleotides: TGTGCCAGTAGTATAGTTAGAGGGCCCGGGGCCAACGTCCTGACTTTC. Residues: CASSIVRGPGANVLTF.

The chain recombines TRBV7-9 with TRBJ2-1; TRBD1 agrees at 9 bases. The CDR3 sequence is 16 residues long. Germline CDR1 and CDR2: SEHNR and FQNEAQ (reference sequence). Losses at the gene ends were 3 bases for V and 2 bases for J; bases not matched to a gene: 5. CDR3 residues: CASSFFRDRAYNEQFF. The CDR3 DNA reads as TGTGCCAGCAGCTTCTTTCGGGACAGGGCCTACAATGAGCAGTTCTTC.

The genes are TRBV7-2 and TRBJ1-3; D is uncertain. V was pared by 2 bases and J by 8 bases, with 4 bases between. The V gene's germline CDR1 is SGHTA and CDR2 FQGNSA. The CDR3 has 11 residues. The CDR3 DNA is TGTGCCAGCAGCTTAAGCGACACCATATATTTT. Protein: CASSLSDTIYF.

This chain joins TRBV27 and TRBJ1-5, with D hard to call. Trimming cost V 7 bases and J 0 bases, with 7 bases left between them. Germline values: CDR1 MNHEY, CDR2 SMNVEV (reference sequence). The CDR3 runs to 13 residues. The CDR3 here is CASKRYSNQPQHF. CDR3 DNA: TGTGCCAGCAAGAGATATAGCAATCAGCCCCAGCATTTT.

The V gene is TRBV28, the J gene TRBJ2-1, with 10 bases identical to TRBD2. After removal of 8 bases from V and 6 bases from J, the junction contained 7 bases not matched to a gene. The CDR3 is made up of 14 amino acids. CDR1 is MDHEN and CDR2 is SYDVKM in the germline V gene. CDR3 region: CASFLAGALNEQFF. The CDR3 DNA follows: TGTGCCAGCTTCCTAGCGGGAGCACTCAATGAGCAGTTCTTC.

V and J are TRBV28 and TRBJ1-4, with unresolved D. Germline V gene sequence: CDR1 MDHEN, CDR2 SYDVKM. CDR3 length equals 15 residues. Trimming cost V 7 bases and J 3 bases, with 15 bases left between them. CDR3 nucleotides: TGTGCCAGCAACACACCACGAGGGTCTAATGAAAAACTGTTTTTT. Translated: CASNTPRGSNEKLFF.

The J gene is TRBJ1-1, the V gene TRBV18; D is unclear. Germline V CDR1 and CDR2: KGHSH, LQKENI. V gave up 3 bases and J gave up 0 bases, with 11 bases separating them. CDR3 length: 15 amino acids. CDR3 region: CASSPWAEMNTEAFF. Here the CDR3 DNA reads TGTGCCAGCTCACCGTGGGCAGAGATGAACACTGAAGCTTTCTTT.

The CDR3 is CASQGNTGELFF. The DNA of the CDR3 is TGTGCCAGCCAGGGGAATACCGGGGAGCTGTTTTTT. The V and J genes are TRBV6-5 and TRBJ2-2, with D tentatively TRBD1 (6 bases). Trimming removed 8 bases from V and 5 bases from J, with 9 bases in between. This CDR3 contains 12 residues. Germline CDR1 reads MNHEY; CDR2 reads SVGAGI.

The CDR3, as DNA: TGTGCCAGCAGCCTAGGGGGGGGGCAAGGCTATGGCTACACCTTC. This encodes CASSLGGGQGYGYTF. V usage is TRBV7-8 and J usage is TRBJ1-2, with D possibly TRBD1 on 6 matching bases. The germline V gene has CDR1 SGHVS and CDR2 FQNEAQ. This CDR3 is 15 amino acids long. V lost 5 bases to trimming and J lost 4 bases, with 17 bases between them.

The chain is built from TRBV5-8 and TRBJ1-5; D may be TRBD1 (6 bases). From germline, CDR1 is SGHTS and CDR2 YDEGEE. Trimming took 4 bases from V and 9 from J, leaving 11 bases between them. The CDR3 extends over 12 amino acids. The CDR3 region is CASSPNRVPQHF. The CDR3, as DNA: TGTGCCAGCAGCCCTAACAGGGTGCCCCAGCATTTT. Variable domain in full (rest from reference TRBV5-8 and TRBJ1-5): EAGVTQSPTHLIKTRGQQATLRCSPISGHTSVYWYQQALGLGLQFLLWYDEGEERNRGNFPPRFSGRQFPNYSSELNVNALELEDSALYLCASSPNRVPQHFGDGTRLSIL.

The chain employs TRBV19 and TRBJ1-1, with a possible D match to TRBD1 (6 bases). Trimming removed 6 bases from V and 5 bases from J, with 13 bases in between. Germline assignment: CDR1 LNHDA and CDR2 SQIVND (reference sequence). The CDR3 extends over 13 amino acids. This CDR3 is CASRGTRVTEAFF. DNA for the CDR3: TGTGCCAGTAGGGGGACACGGGTTACTGAAGCTTTCTTT. Full variable domain (remainder filled in from reference TRBV19 and TRBJ1-1): DGGITQSPKYLFRKEGQNVTLSCEQNLNHDAMYWYRQDPGQGLRLIYYSQIVNDFQKGDIAEGYSVSREKKESFPLTVTSAQKNPTAFYLCASRGTRVTEAFFGQGTRLTVV.

J is TRBJ2-7 and V is TRBV30; no definite D call. Germline lookup yields CDR1 GTSNPN and CDR2 SVGIG (reference sequence). V lost 3 bases and J 6 bases, leaving 15 bases between the germline ends. The CDR3 consists of 13 residues. DNA of the CDR3: TGTGCCTGGAGCTCGGCGGTTGCTTCCGAGCAGTACTTC. Residues: CAWSSAVASEQYF.

The chain recombines TRBV5-6 with TRBJ1-4; D may be TRBD1 (6 bases). This CDR3 region has 16 residues. Per germline, CDR1 SGHDT and CDR2 YYEEEE. Trimming removed 3 bases at V and 8 bases at J, with 20 bases between. The CDR3 coding sequence is TGTGCCAGCAGCTACAACGAGCAGGGGTTACGAGAAAAACTGTTTTTT. This sequence encodes CASSYNEQGLREKLFF.

This chain uses TRBV5-1 with TRBJ1-2; D unclear. Per germline, CDR1 SGHRS and CDR2 YFSETQ. The CDR3 sequence is 12 residues long. Trimming took off 4 bases at V and 5 bases at J, with 9 bases between the two ends. DNA for the CDR3: TGCGCCAGCAGCCTTGACAATTATGGCTACACCTTC. Its protein is CASSLDNYGYTF.

The rearrangement joins TRBV4-3 to TRBJ2-1; the D gene is possibly TRBD2 (6 bases). This CDR3 has 15 residues. The germline V gene encodes CDR1 LGHNA and CDR2 YSLEER. V lost 0 bases, J lost 3 bases, and 9 bases lay in between. The CDR3 sequence is CASSQEGGNYNEQFF. The CDR3 DNA reads TGCGCCAGCAGCCAAGAGGGGGGAAACTACAATGAGCAGTTCTTC.

The J gene is TRBJ1-2, the V gene TRBV28, with 9 bases lining up with TRBD1. The CDR3 has 16 amino acids. The V gene's germline CDR1 is MDHEN and CDR2 SYDVKM. Unmatched junction bases numbered 14, after V lost 6 bases and J lost 6 bases. DNA of the CDR3: TGTGCCAGCAGCGACGGGGGGGGACAGGGAATGAATGGCTACACCTTC. This encodes CASSDGGGQGMNGYTF.

This clone was detected only once. DNA of the CDR3: TGCAGCGTTGAAGATGCGACAATAATTGAAGCTTTCTTT. This codes for CSVEDATIIEAFF. V usage is TRBV29-1 and J usage is TRBJ1-1, with unresolved D. This CDR3 is 13 amino acids long. The germline V gene encodes CDR1 SQVTM and CDR2 ANQGSEA. V lost 0 bases and J 7 bases, leaving 12 bases between the germline ends.

This chain links TRBV24-1 with TRBJ1-2, with a possible D match to TRBD1 (5 bases). The CDR3 length is 17 residues. V lost 3 bases to trimming and J lost 4 bases, with 20 bases between them. Germline V gene sequence: CDR1 KGHDR, CDR2 SFDVKD. CDR3 amino acids: CATSDRQREYLGYGYTF. DNA of the CDR3: TGTGCCACCAGTGATCGACAGCGGGAGTATCTGGGCTATGGCTACACCTTC.

The chain uses TRBV5-6 and TRBJ1-2; D unclear. Trimming shortened V by 2 bases and J by 4 bases, and 6 bases separated the two germline ends. CDR3 length: 12 amino acids. Per the germline V gene, CDR1 is SGHDT and CDR2 is YYEEEE. In nucleotides, the CDR3 is TGTGCCAGCAGCTTAAACAGCTATGGCTACACCTTC. This codes for CASSLNSYGYTF.

The chain is built from TRBV27 and TRBJ1-4, with D possibly matching TRBD1 (6 bases). Per germline, CDR1 MNHEY and CDR2 SMNVEV (reference sequence). CDR3 length equals 14 residues. V was shortened by 2 bases and J by 8 bases, with 12 bases between the two germline ends. This chain's CDR3 is CASSLGGAVEKLFF. The CDR3 DNA reads as TGTGCCAGCAGTTTAGGGGGGGCGGTAGAAAAACTGTTTTTT.

V gene TRBV19 combines with J gene TRBJ1-6, with TRBD1 matching over 7 bases. This CDR3 has 16 residues. With V trimmed by 8 bases and J by 9 bases, 16 bases remained unmatched. Germline CDR1 and CDR2: LNHDA and SQIVND (reference sequence). CDR3 region: CASGNRGSSLGSPLHF. CDR3 coding DNA: TGTGCCAGTGGAAACAGGGGTTCGTCGTTGGGTTCACCCCTCCACTTT.

The V and J genes are TRBV4-3 and TRBJ1-4; weak D call: TRBD1 (5 bases). With 0 bases removed from V and 5 bases from J, the gap between germline ends came to 16 bases. CDR1 LGHNA and CDR2 YSLEER come from the germline V gene. The CDR3 length is 17 residues. CDR3 DNA: TGCGCCAGCAGCCAAGATACAAGGGGCAGTAGGAATGAAAAACTGTTTTTT. Translated, it gives CASSQDTRGSRNEKLFF.

The rearrangement uses TRBV7-2 and TRBJ2-5; weak D call: TRBD1 (5 bases). The V gene lost 5 bases and the J gene lost 5 bases, with 15 bases spanning the gap. Germline V gives CDR1 SGHTA, CDR2 FQGNSA. CDR3 size: 14 residues. In DNA, the CDR3 is TGTGCCAGCAGCCCTCAGGGAACCCGTGAGACCCAGTACTTC. Translation: CASSPQGTRETQYF.